This T cell receptor (beta chain) was observed in a study of cytomegalovirus exposure and HLA in healthy donors (dated by TCRdb to 2017 to 2019). Concerning the study at large: According to an earlier analysis of a few hundred of the donors, 150 million to 200 million T cells yielded roughly 110 million unique TCR beta sequences and about 300 Gb of sequence data. Approximately 300 gigabases of sequencing data and around 80 million unique TCR sequences made up an early release that covered some 640 HLA-typed donors. Among the approximately 420 genotyped donors, around 81% belonged to the genetic ancestry cluster associated with self-reported Caucasian donors. The study was designed to test whether signatures of past pathogen exposure could be identified by cataloging public T cell receptors. The study used immunosequencing to profile the T cell repertoires of approximately 650 subjects and linked those repertoires to cytomegalovirus serostatus. Besides the first cohort of roughly 640 subjects, a separate validation cohort made up of around 120 different subjects was used. To predict cytomegalovirus infection status, the study combined high-throughput TCR immunosequencing, statistical association of individual TCRs with disease status, and machine learning. A later analysis re-examined previously published TCR beta repertoires from around 670 donors and added high-resolution HLA genotyping to investigate patterns of TCR occurrence. The later analysis used no new phenotypic data to find candidate immune exposures, relying instead on TCR beta sequences and their occurrence across donors. An earlier analysis of a few hundred of the donors applied high-throughput TCR beta sequencing to assess whether each TCR beta V gene segment acted as functional or pseudogenic. Donor age, sex, ethnicity and CMV serostatus were compiled together with the repertoire data. Genome-wide SNP genotypes for about 65% of the 666 donors were used in a later genetic analysis, which treated that subset as a discovery cohort. All discovery cohort repertoires had been generated using a single sequencing platform. Both class I and class II loci were covered by HLA typing, at four-digit resolution. Typing coverage differed by locus: A, B, C, DRB1 and DQB1 were typed in about 620-640 donors, DQA1 in approximately 520, DPA1 in 600 to 610, and DPB1 in 450 to 490. Roughly 5 DR-DQ haplotypes were handled as single units for association and clustering because linkage in the cohort was strong. On average, roughly 240,000 unique TCR beta nucleotide sequences were sequenced per donor among a few hundred genotyped donors of the cohort, with roughly 18% of those sequences being non-productive. Broader findings and caveats from the paper: A later analysis found that HLA-associated TCR beta chains were more clonally expanded and had lower generation probabilities than equally common non-associated chains. A later analysis reported that several top co-occurrence clusters appeared linked to parvovirus B19, influenza, CMV and Epstein-Barr virus. In a later genetic analysis, fewer N-insertions in productive TCRs were reported among donors in an Asian-associated ancestry cluster than the roughly 700-donor mean. The study gave a list of about 150 TCR beta chains associated with cytomegalovirus. A group of highly shared sequence variants was considered likely to be a technical artifact of the sequencing pipeline. A further reported finding was that TCR beta sequences accurately predicted the HLA-A and HLA-B alleles for most subjects in the first cohort. A few of the identified cytomegalovirus-associated TCR beta chains were confirmed in vitro to be specific for cytomegalovirus antigens. Presence/absence analyses assumed roughly uniform sequencing depth across donors, an assumption that may not hold. Because the 87-base-pair reads could not distinguish some IMGT-functional V segments, including TRBV6-2 and TRBV6-3, those segments were excluded. This cohort had only TCR beta chains sequenced, and the lack of alpha or paired-chain data limited which features could be detected. Because counts were too low, about 15 rarely observed V segments, including chromosome 9 orphons, were left out of the earlier analysis of 500 to 650 of the donors. For the cohort, immune exposure information was limited to CMV serostatus. Cytomegalovirus status was reported to be diagnosed by the classifier with high specificity and sensitivity in both the original and validation cohorts. In a later genetic analysis, a missense DCLRE1C variant was associated with V-gene and J-gene trimming of TCR beta chains, and the association was replicated in an independent cohort. Specific HLA alleles were associated with 15,000 to 20,000 TCR beta sequences at a false discovery rate of 0.05 in a later analysis. Linkage disequilibrium might explain the correlated functional status among segregating V segments, but an unknown experimental factor could not be excluded. Because HLA typing was unavailable for some donors at each locus, only the typed subset was used in association tests. In an earlier analysis of over 550 of the donors, most TCR beta V segments were observed in productive rearrangements about 87% or about 30% of the time, broadly matching IMGT annotations. Most CMV-associated TCR beta chains appeared to be HLA-restricted in a later analysis, and the HLA associations seemed to be driven largely by CMV exposure. Across donors, most TCR sequences were observed very rarely, whereas some public TCRs were present in many individuals. According to a later analysis, TCR association rates differed among HLA loci, with DRB1 alleles showing the most associated TCRs and HLA-C alleles showing the fewest. Strong co-occurrence of HLA alleles, especially DR and DQ, made assigning TCR associations to individual alleles difficult. The authors suggested that the approach could potentially be extended to other disease states and immunological phenotypes.

In regard to this clone: Its recognized antigen is unknown. No quality values exist for individual bases; no much larger clone is one base distant.

The cohort was made up of 666 healthy bone marrow donors. All cohort members were sampled while nominally healthy, although unrecorded immune exposures were likely present. The donor tested CMV seronegative and was one of the 352 seronegative cohort members. A peripheral blood sample was collected from each donor, and TCR beta sequencing was performed on peripheral blood mononuclear cells. The Qiagen DNeasy Blood Extraction Kit was used to extract genomic DNA from the blood cell samples. From a lookup of the germline V gene, CDR1 and CDR2 are SGHRS and YFSETQ. Including cysteine and phenylalanine, the CDR3 has 15 amino acids. Solely the CDR3 DNA is kept, with 45 bases framed from the first base. After removal of 5 bases from V and 3 bases from J, the junction retains 6 bases not matched to a gene. Libraries were made using the immunoSEQ multiplex PCR assay. For the multiplex PCR, a mixture combining 60 forward primers for TCR Vbeta segments and 13 reverse primers for TCR Jbeta segments was used. The CDR3 region of rearranged TCR beta genes was amplified from genomic DNA with a multiplex PCR assay. The amplified TCR beta libraries were sequenced on the Illumina HiSeq System as 87-base-pair reads. As for how the authors treated the data: Across the 670 or so repertoires, a later analysis counted 60 million to 90 million unique TCR beta chains, roughly 11 million of which were shared by at least two donors. To remove PCR and sequencing errors, raw reads were error-corrected and collapsed into unique sequences using a nearest-neighbor algorithm that merged closely related sequences. CDR3 sequences were aligned to IMGT reference sequences to assign V, D and J gene segments. For a sequence to be retained, at least a six-nucleotide match to both a V gene segment and a J gene segment was required. A rearrangement counted as productive if the CDR3 had no stop codons and remained in frame with V and J, and every other rearrangement counted as non-productive. CDR3 was defined by IMGT convention, running from the second conserved V-encoded cysteine to the conserved J-encoded phenylalanine. Sequences without an unambiguous match to a single V gene segment were excluded from the earlier analysis of almost 600 of the donors. In an earlier analysis of about 590 of the donors, a V segment was called functional when productive rearrangements were above 56.7%, and segregating when the standard deviation between donors exceeded 5%. A statistical classification framework was built to diagnose cytomegalovirus status from the catalog of TCR beta chain sequences. A later analysis assigned V and J genes by comparing TCR nucleotide sequences with IMGT/GENE-DB human TR gene sequences. In a later analysis, CDR3 sequences and most-parsimonious VDJ recombination scenarios were assigned using the TCRdist pipeline. In a later analysis, each TCR beta chain was defined by its CDR3 amino acid sequence together with its V-gene family, and reads without a unique V-gene family were excluded. In a later analysis, fewer than 650 highly shared, low-generation-probability nucleotide sequences were removed to address suspected cross-contamination and a sequencing artifact. In a later analysis, a clonal expansion index was calculated for each public chain from normalized within-repertoire ranks of inferred template counts. In a later analysis, generation probabilities were computed using a VDJ recombination model fitted to out-of-frame rearrangements, and the results were checked against IGoR. In a later analysis, hypergeometric tests were used to score TCR-TCR, TCR-HLA and TCR-CMV co-occurrence, with a repertoire-size bias correction applied to TCR pairs. False discovery rates were estimated in a later analysis by permuting HLA or CMV assignments 20 times. In a later analysis, co-occurring TCRs were grouped using DBSCAN, and TCRdist sequence similarity was added for clustering within HLA-allele-positive subsets. For co-occurrence clustering, repertoires with fewer than 30,000 or more than 120,000 public chains were excluded, along with four or five repertoires with anomalous nucleotide sharing. The clones in this table, taken by TCRdb from immuneACCESS, are in-frame only. Not every clone is retained; where verified, under half of the shortfall comes from an unresolved V gene, and the cause of the rest is unknown. V and J calls and clone size are those listed in that table; D and trimming were worked out from the DNA. Here the sample has roughly 200,000 clones; 75% to 90% occur a single time. The ten largest clones capture around 0.3% of the sample.

Recombination connected TRBV5-1 to TRBJ2-7; 12 bases in between match TRBD2. The sequencing input was PBMCs. The source of this sequence is a woman aged 30 to 39 in good health and CMV-seronegative. The CDR3 amino acid sequence is: CASRERTSGDYEQYF. The DNA is as follows: TGCGCCAGCAGGGAGAGGACTAGCGGGGACTACGAGCAGTACTTC.